These 5 T cell receptor beta chains came from one sample sequenced in a study of shared clonotypes between healthy human individuals. The assay was immunoSEQ multiplex PCR, and TCRdb's table has in-frame clones only and misses some. Of about 500,000 clones in the sample, 75% to 80% are singletons; the top ten hold around 13%. Input material: PBMCs. The receptors derive from a woman in her thirties or forties in good health. Some clones in this sample may be carry-over from other donors' samples.

This chain connects TRBV4-3 to TRBJ2-2; no definite D call. There are 13 residues in the CDR3. Germline V gives CDR1 LGHNA, CDR2 YSLEER. V was pared by 0 bases and J by 2 bases, with 1 base between. CDR3 DNA sequence: TGCGCCAGCAGCCAAGACAACACCGGGGAGCTGTTTTTT. Translation gives CASSQDNTGELFF.

A few counts support this clone. This sequence joins TRBV6-6 and TRBJ2-1; 7 bases agree with TRBD2. The CDR3 covers 14 residues. Trimming cost V 5 bases and J 0 bases; bases outside gene matches: 1. Per the germline V gene, CDR1 is MNHNY and CDR2 is SVGAGI (reference sequence). The CDR3 is CASSRLASYNEQFF. The DNA for the CDR3 is TGTGCCAGCAGTAGACTAGCCTCCTACAATGAGCAGTTCTTC.

This clone appeared once. A single base is all that separates this from a far larger clone, so a read error is likely. This rearrangement joins TRBV30 to TRBJ2-1; 7 positions agree with TRBD2. The CDR3 is 18 residues long. Germline values: CDR1 GTSNPN, CDR2 SVGIG (reference sequence). This chain's CDR3 is CAWSEGRWREKSYSEQFF. CDR3 sequence (DNA): TGTGCCTGGAGTGAAGGGAGGTGGCGGGAGAAGAGCTACAGTGAGCAGTTCTTC.

The chain joins TRBV6-1 to TRBJ2-1, with 14 bases aligning to TRBD2. This CDR3 has 16 amino acids. J gave up 8 bases and V 4 bases, and 7 bases lay outside the gene matches. Germline values: CDR1 MNHNS, CDR2 SASEGT. The CDR3 sequence is CASSARLAGGVDEQFF. For the CDR3, the DNA is TGTGCCAGCAGTGCGAGACTAGCGGGAGGGGTGGATGAGCAGTTCTTC.

CDR3: CASSRDREDEQYF. The CDR3 nucleotides are TGTGCCAGCAGCCGTGACAGGGAGGACGAGCAGTACTTC. The chain uses TRBV4-2 and TRBJ2-7, with a possible D match to TRBD1 (7 bases). Germline V gene lookup returns CDR1 LGHNA and CDR2 YNFKEQ. Trimming cost V 4 bases and J 5 bases, with 12 bases left between them. This CDR3 has 13 residues.